This T cell receptor beta chain was sequenced in a study of response to subunit inactivated influenza vaccine (dated by TCRdb to the late 2010s). Background on the whole study: The study used deep quantitative T cell receptor repertoire profiling to track responses to a trivalent subunit inactivated influenza vaccine.

Libraries were made using RT-PCR. The sequencer was an Illumina HiSeq 2500. TCRdb reprocessed the public reads (quality trimming at Q25 with fastp, clone calling with MiXCR) and kept in-frame beta chains. Each CDR3 protein appears once, grouped with its most common genes and DNA. This sample lists around 200,000 distinct CDR3 sequences; about a tenth were detected once. Of the sample, about a tenth falls within the top ten clones. According to the germline V gene (reference sequence), CDR1 reads LGHDT and CDR2 reads YNNKEL. V lost 4 bases and J lost 3 bases; the stretch between them is 10 bases long. From cysteine to phenylalanine, the CDR3 is 13 amino acids long. CDR3 DNA is the only sequence kept; it has 39 bases, read in frame from the first base. This clonotype was found many times. The antigen this receptor binds is unknown. Base qualities were left out, and no much larger clone turns up one base away.

Summary of the overall study and its limitations: The authors proposed that each seasonal influenza vaccination may bring in only a limited number of new T cells.

Source: non-naive T cells sorted from PBMCs, taken on the day of vaccination. The cell subset or site label of this sample denotes: memory T cell fraction. The sequence derives from a man over 45 who received an inactivated influenza vaccine. Donor details come from another sample of the same person, matched by shared clones. The chain employs TRBV3-1 and TRBJ2-7; TRBD1 is a weak D gene call, 6 bases matching. CDR3 loop: CASSPLQGYEQYF. The DNA reads TGTGCCAGCAGCCCTTTACAGGGCTACGAGCAGTACTTC.